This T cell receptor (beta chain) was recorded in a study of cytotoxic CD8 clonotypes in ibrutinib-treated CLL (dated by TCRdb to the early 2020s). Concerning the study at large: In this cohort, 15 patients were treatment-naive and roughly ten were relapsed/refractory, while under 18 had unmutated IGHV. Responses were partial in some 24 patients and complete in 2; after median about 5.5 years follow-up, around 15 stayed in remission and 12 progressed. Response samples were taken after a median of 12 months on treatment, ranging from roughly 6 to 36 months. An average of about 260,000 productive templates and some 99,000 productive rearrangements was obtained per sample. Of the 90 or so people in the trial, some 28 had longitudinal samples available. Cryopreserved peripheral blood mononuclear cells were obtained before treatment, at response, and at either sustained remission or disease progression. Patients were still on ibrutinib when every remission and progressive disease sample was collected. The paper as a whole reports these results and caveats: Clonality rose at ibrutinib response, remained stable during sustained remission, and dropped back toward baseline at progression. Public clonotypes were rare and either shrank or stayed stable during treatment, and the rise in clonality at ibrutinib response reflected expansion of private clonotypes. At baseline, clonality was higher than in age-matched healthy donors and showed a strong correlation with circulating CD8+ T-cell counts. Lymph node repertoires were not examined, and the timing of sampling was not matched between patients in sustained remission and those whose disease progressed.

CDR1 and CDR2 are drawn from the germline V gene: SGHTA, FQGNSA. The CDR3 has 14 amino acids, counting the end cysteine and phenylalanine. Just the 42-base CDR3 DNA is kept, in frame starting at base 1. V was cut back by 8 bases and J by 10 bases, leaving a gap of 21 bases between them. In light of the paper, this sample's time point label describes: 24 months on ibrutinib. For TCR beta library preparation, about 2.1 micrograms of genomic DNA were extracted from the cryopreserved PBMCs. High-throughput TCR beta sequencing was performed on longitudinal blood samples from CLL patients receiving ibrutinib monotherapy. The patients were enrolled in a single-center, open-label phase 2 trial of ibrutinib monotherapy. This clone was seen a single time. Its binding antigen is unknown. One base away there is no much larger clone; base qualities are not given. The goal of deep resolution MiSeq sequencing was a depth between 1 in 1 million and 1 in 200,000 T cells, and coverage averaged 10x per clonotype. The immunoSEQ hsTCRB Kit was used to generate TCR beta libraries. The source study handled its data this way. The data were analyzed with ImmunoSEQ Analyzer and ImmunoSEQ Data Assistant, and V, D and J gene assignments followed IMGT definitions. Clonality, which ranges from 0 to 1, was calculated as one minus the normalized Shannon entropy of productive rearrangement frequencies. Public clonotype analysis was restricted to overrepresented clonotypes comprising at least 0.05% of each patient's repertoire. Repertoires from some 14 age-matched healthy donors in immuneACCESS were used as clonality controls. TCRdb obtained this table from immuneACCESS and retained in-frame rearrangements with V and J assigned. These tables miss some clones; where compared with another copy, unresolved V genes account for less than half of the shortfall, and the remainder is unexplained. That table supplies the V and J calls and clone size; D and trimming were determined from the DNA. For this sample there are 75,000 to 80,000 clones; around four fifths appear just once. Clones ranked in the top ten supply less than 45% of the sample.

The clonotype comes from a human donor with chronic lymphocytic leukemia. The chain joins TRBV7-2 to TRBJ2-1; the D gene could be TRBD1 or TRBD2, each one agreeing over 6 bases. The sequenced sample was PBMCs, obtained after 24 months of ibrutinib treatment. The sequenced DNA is TGTGCCAGCGCATGGGGAGGAGGGGGACGCGAGCAGTTCTTC. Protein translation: CASAWGGGGREQFF.